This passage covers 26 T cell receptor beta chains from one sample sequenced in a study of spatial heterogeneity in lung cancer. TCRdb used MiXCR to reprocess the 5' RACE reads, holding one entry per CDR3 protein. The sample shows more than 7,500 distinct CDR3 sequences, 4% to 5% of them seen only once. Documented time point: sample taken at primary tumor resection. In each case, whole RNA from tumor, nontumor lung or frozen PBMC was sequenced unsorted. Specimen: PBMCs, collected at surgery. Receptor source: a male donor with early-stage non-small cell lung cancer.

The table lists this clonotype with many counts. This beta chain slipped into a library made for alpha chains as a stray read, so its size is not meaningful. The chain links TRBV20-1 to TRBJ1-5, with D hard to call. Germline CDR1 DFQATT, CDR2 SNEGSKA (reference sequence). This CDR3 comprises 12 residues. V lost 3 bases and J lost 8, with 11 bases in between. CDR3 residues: CSASAAGKPQHF. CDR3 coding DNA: TGCAGTGCTAGCGCAGCCGGCAAGCCCCAGCATTTT.

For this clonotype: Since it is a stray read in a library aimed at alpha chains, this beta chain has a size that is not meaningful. The CDR3 sequence: CASSLGKMAYEQYF. The CDR3 region has the DNA TGCGCCAGCAGCTTGGGAAAGATGGCCTACGAGCAGTACTTC. This chain connects TRBV5-1 to TRBJ2-7; no clear D gene. The CDR3 extends over 14 amino acids. Germline values: CDR1 SGHRS, CDR2 YFSETQ. The V end was cut by 0 bases, the J end by 2 bases, with 9 bases between.

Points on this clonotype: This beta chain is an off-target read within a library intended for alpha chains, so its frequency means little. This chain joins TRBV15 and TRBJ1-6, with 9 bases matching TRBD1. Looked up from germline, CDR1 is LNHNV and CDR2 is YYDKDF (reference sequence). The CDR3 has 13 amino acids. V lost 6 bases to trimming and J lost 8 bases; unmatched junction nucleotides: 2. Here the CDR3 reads CATRGQGHSPLHF. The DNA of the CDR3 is TGTGCCACCAGAGGACAGGGGCATTCACCCCTCCACTTT.

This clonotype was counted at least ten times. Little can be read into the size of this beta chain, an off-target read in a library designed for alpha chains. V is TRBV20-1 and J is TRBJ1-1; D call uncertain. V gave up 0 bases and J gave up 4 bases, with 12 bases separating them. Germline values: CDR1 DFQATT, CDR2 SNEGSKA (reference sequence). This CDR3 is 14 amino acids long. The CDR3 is CSARDKAKGTEAFF. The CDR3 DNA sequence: TGCAGTGCTAGAGATAAAGCAAAGGGCACTGAAGCTTTCTTT.

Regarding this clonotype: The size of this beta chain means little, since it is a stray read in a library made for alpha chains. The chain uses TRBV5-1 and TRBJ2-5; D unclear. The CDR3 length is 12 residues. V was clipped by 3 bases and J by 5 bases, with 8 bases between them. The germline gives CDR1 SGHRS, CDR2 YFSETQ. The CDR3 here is CASSSRRETQYF. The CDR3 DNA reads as TGCGCCAGCAGCTCACGCCGGGAGACCCAGTACTTC.

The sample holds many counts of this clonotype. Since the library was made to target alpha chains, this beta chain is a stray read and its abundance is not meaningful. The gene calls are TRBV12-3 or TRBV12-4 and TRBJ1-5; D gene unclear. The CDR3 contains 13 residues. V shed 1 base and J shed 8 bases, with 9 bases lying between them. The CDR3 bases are TGTGCCAGCAGTTTAGGGGCTCGTGAGCCCCAGCATTTT. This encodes CASSLGAREPQHF.

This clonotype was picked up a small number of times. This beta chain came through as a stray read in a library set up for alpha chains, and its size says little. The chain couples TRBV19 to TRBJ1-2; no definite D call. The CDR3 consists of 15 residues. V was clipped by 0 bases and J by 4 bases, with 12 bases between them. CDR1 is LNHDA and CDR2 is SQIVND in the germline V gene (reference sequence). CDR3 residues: CASSIDPGQFYGYTF. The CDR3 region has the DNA TGTGCCAGTAGTATAGATCCGGGCCAGTTCTATGGCTACACCTTC.

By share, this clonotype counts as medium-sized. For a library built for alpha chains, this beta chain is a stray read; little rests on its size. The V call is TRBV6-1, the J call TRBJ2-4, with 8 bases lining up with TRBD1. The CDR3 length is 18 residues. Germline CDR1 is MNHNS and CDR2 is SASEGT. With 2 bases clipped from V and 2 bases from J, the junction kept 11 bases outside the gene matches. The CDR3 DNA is TGTGCCAGCAGTGAAAGGTGGGACAGGACTTGGACCAAAAACATTCAGTACTTC. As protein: CASSERWDRTWTKNIQYF.

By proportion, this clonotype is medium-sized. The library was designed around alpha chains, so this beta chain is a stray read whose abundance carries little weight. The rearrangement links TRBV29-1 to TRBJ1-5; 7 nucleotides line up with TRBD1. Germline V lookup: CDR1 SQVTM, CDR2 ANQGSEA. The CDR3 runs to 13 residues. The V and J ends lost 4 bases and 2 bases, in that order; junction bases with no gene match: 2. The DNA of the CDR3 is TGCAGCGTTGTAACAGGGGGCAATCAGCCCCAGCATTTT. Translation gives CSVVTGGNQPQHF.

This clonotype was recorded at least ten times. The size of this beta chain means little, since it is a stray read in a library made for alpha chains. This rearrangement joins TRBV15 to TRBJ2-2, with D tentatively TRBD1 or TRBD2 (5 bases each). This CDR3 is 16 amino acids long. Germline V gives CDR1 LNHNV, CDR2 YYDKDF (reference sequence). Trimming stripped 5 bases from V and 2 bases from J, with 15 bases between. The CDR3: CATSSRRGLNTGELFF. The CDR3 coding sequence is TGTGCCACCAGCTCTCGACGGGGCCTCAACACCGGGGAGCTGTTTTTT.

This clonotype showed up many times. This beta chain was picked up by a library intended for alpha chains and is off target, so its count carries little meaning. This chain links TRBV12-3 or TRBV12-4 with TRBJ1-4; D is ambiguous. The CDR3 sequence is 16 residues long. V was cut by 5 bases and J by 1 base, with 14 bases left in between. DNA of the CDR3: TGTGCCAGCAGTGAGTGGGCTTTTGTAACTAATGAAAAACTGTTTTTT. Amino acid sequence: CASSEWAFVTNEKLFF.

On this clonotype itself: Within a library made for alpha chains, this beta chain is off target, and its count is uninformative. CDR3 sequence: CASSVRQGAGRAGELFF. CDR3 in DNA: TGTGCCAGCAGCGTGAGACAGGGAGCGGGGAGAGCCGGGGAGCTGTTTTTT. The V and J genes are TRBV9 and TRBJ2-2; the D gene could be TRBD1 or TRBD2 (7 bases each). Germline assignment: CDR1 SGDLS and CDR2 YYNGEE. The CDR3 is 17 amino acids. Trimming removed 2 bases from V and 6 bases from J, with 20 bases in between. Complete variable domain (other parts from reference TRBV9 and TRBJ2-2): DSGVTQTPKHLITATGQRVTLRCSPRSGDLSVYWYQQSLDQGLQFLIQYYNGEERAKGNILERFSAQQFPDLHSELNLSSLELGDSALYFCASSVRQGAGRAGELFFGEGSRLTVL.

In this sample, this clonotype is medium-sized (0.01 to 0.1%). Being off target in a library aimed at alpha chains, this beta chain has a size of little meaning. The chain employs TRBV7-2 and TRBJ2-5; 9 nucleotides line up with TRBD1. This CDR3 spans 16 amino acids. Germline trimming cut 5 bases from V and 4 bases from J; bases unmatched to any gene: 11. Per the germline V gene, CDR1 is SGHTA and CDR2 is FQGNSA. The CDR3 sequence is CASSLSTGGRGETQYF. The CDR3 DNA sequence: TGTGCCAGCAGCCTCTCAACAGGGGGCAGAGGAGAGACCCAGTACTTC.

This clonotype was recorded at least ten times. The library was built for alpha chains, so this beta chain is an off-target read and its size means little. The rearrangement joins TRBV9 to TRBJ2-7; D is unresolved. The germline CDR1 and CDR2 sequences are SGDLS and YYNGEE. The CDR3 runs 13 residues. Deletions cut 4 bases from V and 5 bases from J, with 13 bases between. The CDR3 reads CASSPYLGNEQYF. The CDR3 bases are TGTGCCAGCAGCCCGTACTTAGGGAACGAGCAGTACTTC.

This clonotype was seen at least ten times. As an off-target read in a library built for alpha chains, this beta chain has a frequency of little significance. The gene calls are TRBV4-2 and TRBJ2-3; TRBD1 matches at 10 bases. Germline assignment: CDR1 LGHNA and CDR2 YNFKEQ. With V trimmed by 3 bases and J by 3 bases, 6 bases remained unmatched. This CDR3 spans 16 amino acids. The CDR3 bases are TGTGCCAGCAGCCATGGGGGGACAGGGGATACAGATACGCAGTATTTT. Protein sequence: CASSHGGTGDTDTQYF.

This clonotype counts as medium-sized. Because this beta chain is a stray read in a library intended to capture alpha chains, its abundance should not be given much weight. The CDR3 region has the DNA TGCAGCGTTGAGGCATTCATAGAGCAGTTCTTC. Protein sequence: CSVEAFIEQFF. The rearrangement uses TRBV29-1 and TRBJ2-1, with no clear D. Trimming stripped 3 bases from V and 10 bases from J, with 10 bases between. This CDR3 is 11 amino acids long. Germline V lookup: CDR1 SQVTM, CDR2 ANQGSEA.

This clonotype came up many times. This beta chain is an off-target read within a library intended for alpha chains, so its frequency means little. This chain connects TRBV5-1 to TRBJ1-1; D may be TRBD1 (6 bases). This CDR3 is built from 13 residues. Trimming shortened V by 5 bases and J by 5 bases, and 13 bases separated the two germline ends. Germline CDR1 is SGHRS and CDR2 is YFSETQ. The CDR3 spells CASRLRGGTEAFF. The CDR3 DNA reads TGCGCCAGCAGGCTCAGGGGTGGAACTGAAGCTTTCTTT.

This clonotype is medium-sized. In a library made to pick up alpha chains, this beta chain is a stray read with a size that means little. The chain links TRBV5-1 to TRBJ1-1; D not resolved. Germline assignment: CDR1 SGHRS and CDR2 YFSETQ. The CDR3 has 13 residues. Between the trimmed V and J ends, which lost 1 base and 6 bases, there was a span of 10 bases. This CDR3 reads CASSLRGRPEAFF. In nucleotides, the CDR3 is TGCGCCAGCAGCTTGAGAGGGAGGCCTGAAGCTTTCTTT.

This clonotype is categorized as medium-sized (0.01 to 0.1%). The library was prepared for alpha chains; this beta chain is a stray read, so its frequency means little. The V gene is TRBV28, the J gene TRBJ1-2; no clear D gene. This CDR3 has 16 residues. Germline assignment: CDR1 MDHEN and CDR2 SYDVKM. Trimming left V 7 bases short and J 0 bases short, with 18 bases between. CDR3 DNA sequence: TGTGCCAGCAACTCTGGTGGCAGACCCTCTAACTATGGCTACACCTTC. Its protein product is CASNSGGRPSNYGYTF.

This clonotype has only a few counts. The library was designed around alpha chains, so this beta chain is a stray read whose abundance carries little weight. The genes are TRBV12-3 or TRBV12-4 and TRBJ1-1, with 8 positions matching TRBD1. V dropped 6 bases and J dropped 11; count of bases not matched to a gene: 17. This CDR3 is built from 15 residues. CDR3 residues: CASRAGQGGWVRAFF. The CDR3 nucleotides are TGTGCCAGCAGGGCCGGACAGGGAGGCTGGGTGCGGGCTTTCTTT.

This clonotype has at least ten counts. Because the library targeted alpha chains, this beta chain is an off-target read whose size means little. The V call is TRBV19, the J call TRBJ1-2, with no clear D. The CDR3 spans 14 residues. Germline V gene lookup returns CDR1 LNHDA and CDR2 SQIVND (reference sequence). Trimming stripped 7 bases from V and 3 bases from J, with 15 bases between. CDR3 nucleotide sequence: TGTGCCAGTACTGTGAGGGCCAGTGACTATGGCTACACCTTC. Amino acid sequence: CASTVRASDYGYTF.

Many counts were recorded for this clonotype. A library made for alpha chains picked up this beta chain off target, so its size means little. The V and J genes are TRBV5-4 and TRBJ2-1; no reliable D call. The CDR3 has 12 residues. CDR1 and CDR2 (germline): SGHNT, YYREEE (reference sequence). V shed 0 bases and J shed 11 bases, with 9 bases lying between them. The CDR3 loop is CASSLDKLQQFF. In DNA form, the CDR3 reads TGTGCCAGCAGCTTGGATAAGCTTCAGCAGTTCTTC. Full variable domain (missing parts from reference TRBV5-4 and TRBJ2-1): ETGVTQSPTHLIKTRGQQVTLRCSSQSGHNTVSWYQQALGQGPQFIFQYYREEENGRGNFPPRFSGLQFPNYSSELNVNALELDDSALYLCASSLDKLQQFFGPGTRLTVL.

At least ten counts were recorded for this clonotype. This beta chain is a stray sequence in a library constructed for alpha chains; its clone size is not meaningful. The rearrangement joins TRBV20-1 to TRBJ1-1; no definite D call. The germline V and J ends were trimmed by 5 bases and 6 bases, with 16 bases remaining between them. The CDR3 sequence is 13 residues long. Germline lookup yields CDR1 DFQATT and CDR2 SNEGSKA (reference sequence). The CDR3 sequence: CSAPGLIRAEAFF. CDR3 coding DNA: TGCAGTGCTCCTGGACTTATTAGGGCTGAAGCTTTCTTT.

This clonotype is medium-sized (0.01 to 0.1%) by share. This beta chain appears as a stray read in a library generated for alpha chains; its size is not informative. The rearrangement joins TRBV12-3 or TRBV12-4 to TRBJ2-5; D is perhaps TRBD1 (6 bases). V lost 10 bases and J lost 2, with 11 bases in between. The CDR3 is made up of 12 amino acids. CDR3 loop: CATGQKQETQYF. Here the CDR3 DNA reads TGTGCCACAGGACAGAAACAAGAGACCCAGTACTTC.

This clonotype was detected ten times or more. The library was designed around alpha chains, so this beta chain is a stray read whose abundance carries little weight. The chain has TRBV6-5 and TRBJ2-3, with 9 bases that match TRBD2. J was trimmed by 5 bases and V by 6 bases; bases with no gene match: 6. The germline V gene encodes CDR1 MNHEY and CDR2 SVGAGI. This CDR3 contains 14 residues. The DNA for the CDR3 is TGTGCCAGCAGCCTGGGACTAGCAGGAGATACGCAGTATTTT. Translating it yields CASSLGLAGDTQYF.

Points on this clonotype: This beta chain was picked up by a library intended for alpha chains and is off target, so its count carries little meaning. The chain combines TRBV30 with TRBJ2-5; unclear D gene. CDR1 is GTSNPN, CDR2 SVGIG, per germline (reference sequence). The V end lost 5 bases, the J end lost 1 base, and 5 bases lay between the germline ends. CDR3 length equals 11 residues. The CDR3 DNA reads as TGTGCCTGGGGATCCCAAGAGACCCAGTACTTC. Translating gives CAWGSQETQYF.